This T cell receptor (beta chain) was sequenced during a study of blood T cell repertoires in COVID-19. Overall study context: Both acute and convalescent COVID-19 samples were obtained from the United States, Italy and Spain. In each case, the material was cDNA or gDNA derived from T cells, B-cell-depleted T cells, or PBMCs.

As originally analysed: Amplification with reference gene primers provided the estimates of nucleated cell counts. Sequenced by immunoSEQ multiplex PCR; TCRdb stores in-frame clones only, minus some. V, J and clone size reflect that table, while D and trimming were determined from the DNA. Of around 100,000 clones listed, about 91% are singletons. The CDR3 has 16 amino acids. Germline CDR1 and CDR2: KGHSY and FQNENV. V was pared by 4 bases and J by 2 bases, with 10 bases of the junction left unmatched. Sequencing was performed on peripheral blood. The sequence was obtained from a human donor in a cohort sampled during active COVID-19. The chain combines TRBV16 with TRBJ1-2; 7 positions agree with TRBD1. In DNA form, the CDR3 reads TGTGCCAGCAGCCGCCGCGGACAGGACGGAAACTATGGCTACACCTTC. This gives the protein CASSRRGQDGNYGYTF.